This T cell receptor beta chain was recovered during a study of vaccination and CD4 T cells after COVID-19. Background on the study: At a median approximately 72 days (range 14 to 241) after dose two, post-vaccine samples were obtained.

Study conclusions and caveats: Median reactive clonotypes, those recognizing SARS-CoV-2, rose from about 22 to 38, not significantly.

In its sample, this clonotype was seen a few times. Its cognate antigen is unknown. Cultured CD4+ T-cell DNA underwent Oncomine TCR Beta short-read sequencing. Genomic DNA extraction was carried out from cultured CD4+ T cells. From the PCR reads, TCRdb called clonotypes with MiXCR, one entry per CDR3 protein. The sample lists some 5,400 distinct CDR3 sequences, about half occurring once. Described treatment: approximately 11-day PBMC culture with coronavirus spike peptide pools or control peptides (ViraFEST assay). From germline, CDR1 is MRHNA and CDR2 SNTAGT. J lost 0 bases, V lost 2 bases, and 17 bases had no gene match. This CDR3 spans 22 amino acids.

V and J are TRBV6-4 and TRBJ1-5, with 12 bases that match TRBD1. The sample taken for sequencing was CD4+ T cells from blood, cultured in vitro. The sequence derives from a human donor who had recovered from COVID-19. The CDR3 protein is CASSDKSLKVRDRGLSNQPQHF. DNA of the CDR3: TGTGCCAGCAGTGACAAAAGTCTCAAAGTCCGGGACAGGGGGCTTAGCAATCAGCCCCAGCATTTT.